The clone carrying this T cell receptor beta chain was counted once. This entry belongs to a study of blood T cell repertoires in COVID-19. TCRdb keeps only in-frame clones here, not all; method: immunoSEQ multiplex PCR. The sample gives 200,000 to 300,000 clones, around 84% of which show up once; 4.2% is in the top ten. The V gene end was trimmed by 4 bases and the J gene end by 0 bases; junction bases not matched to a gene: 11. The CDR3 covers 17 residues. The germline V gene has CDR1 SGDLS and CDR2 YYNGEE. The TCR originated in a man aged 60-69 years with acute or convalescent COVID-19. The chain joins TRBV9 to TRBJ1-2, with 8 bases identical to TRBD1. Input material: peripheral blood. This CDR3 is CASSPTGTGTTNYGYTF. DNA of the CDR3: TGTGCCAGCAGCCCTACCGGGACAGGCACCACTAACTATGGCTACACCTTC.